These T cell receptor beta chains were read from a single sample in a study of molecular identifiers for immune sequencing clone quantification. MiXCR was run by TCRdb on the PCR reads, yielding one entry per CDR3 protein. The data contain about 640,000 distinct CDR3 sequences, 20% of them singletons. Sequencing used naive CD8+ T cells from blood, with Jurkat cell RNA spiked in. These receptors originate from a human donor in good health. Some libraries in this study had Jurkat cell RNA spiked in. Both conserved end residues are part of each CDR3. The D gene is left open where the match is weak. Some rows have no size entry. The others give once, few or many, or a class for an expanded clone.

V: TRBV7-9; J: TRBJ2-7; D: TRBD1; size: many; CDR3: CASSPPGQGRYEQYF; DNA: TGTGCCAGCAGCCCGCCGGGACAGGGTCGCTACGAGCAGTACTTC
V: TRBV20-1; J: TRBJ1-1; D: .; size: many; CDR3: CSARVQGPGQAFF; DNA: TGCAGTGCTAGAGTGCAAGGCCCGGGCCAAGCTTTCTTT
V: TRBV7-9; J: TRBJ2-7; D: TRBD2; size: .; CDR3: CASSYSSGNYEQYF; DNA: TGTGCCAGCAGCTATTCTAGCGGAAACTACGAGCAGTACTTC
V: TRBV6-5; J: TRBJ1-2; D: .; size: many; CDR3: CASRQGIYGYTF; DNA: TGTGCCAGCAGGCAGGGGATCTATGGCTACACCTTC
V: TRBV4-3; J: TRBJ1-1; D: .; size: many; CDR3: CASSPTGIMNTEAFF; DNA: TGTGCCAGCAGCCCGACAGGTATAATGAACACTGAAGCTTTCTTT
V: TRBV28; J: TRBJ2-5; D: .; size: many; CDR3: CASSLMNSEETQYF; DNA: TGTGCCAGCAGTTTAATGAACAGCGAAGAGACCCAGTACTTC
V: TRBV7-9; J: TRBJ2-5; D: TRBD1; size: many; CDR3: CASRGPRQGATTRPQETQYF; DNA: TGTGCCAGCCGCGGACCCAGACAGGGGGCTACAACGAGACCTCAAGAGACCCAGTACTTC
V: TRBV7-4; J: TRBJ2-4; D: TRBD2; size: many; CDR3: CANVGTSGLAKNIQYF; DNA: TGTGCCAACGTCGGGACTAGCGGATTAGCCAAAAACATTCAGTACTTC
V: TRBV12-3/TRBV12-4; J: TRBJ1-2; D: TRBD1; size: .; CDR3: CASTLEGAEGYTF; DNA: TGTGCCAGCACCCTGGAGGGGGCTGAAGGCTACACCTTC
V: TRBV6-1; J: TRBJ2-7; D: TRBD2; size: .; CDR3: CASRLAGSYEQCF; DNA: TGTGCCAGCAGGCTAGCGGGATCCTACGAGCAGTGCTTC
V: TRBV6-5; J: TRBJ1-1; D: .; size: many; CDR3: CASSYQGLNTEAFF; DNA: TGTGCCAGCAGTTACCAGGGGCTGAACACTGAAGCTTTCTTT
V: TRBV5-6; J: TRBJ1-1; D: .; size: few; CDR3: CASSLRLITEAFF; DNA: TGTGCCAGCAGCTTGCGGTTGATCACTGAAGCTTTCTTT
V: TRBV12-3/TRBV12-4; J: TRBJ1-2; D: .; size: few; CDR3: CASSPTVWGYTF; DNA: TGTGCCAGCAGTCCCACGGTCTGGGGCTACACCTTC
V: TRBV6-2/TRBV6-3; J: TRBJ2-7; D: .; size: many; CDR3: CASSYFQGKYEQYF; DNA: TGTGCCAGCAGTTACTTTCAGGGGAAATACGAGCAGTACTTC
V: TRBV6-1; J: TRBJ2-1; D: .; size: once; CDR3: CASRQQDDEQFF; DNA: TGTGCCAGCAGGCAACAAGACGATGAGCAGTTCTTC
V: TRBV27; J: TRBJ2-7; D: .; size: many; CDR3: CASSSSGSEQYF; DNA: TGTGCCAGCAGTTCCTCCGGGAGCGAGCAGTACTTC
V: TRBV20-1; J: TRBJ2-7; D: .; size: many; CDR3: CSARVFYEQYF; DNA: TGCAGTGCTAGAGTATTCTACGAGCAGTACTTC
V: TRBV18; J: TRBJ2-7; D: .; size: many; CDR3: CASSPRDGGEWYEQYF; DNA: TGTGCCAGCTCACCACGGGACGGTGGGGAGTGGTACGAGCAGTACTTC
V: TRBV20-1; J: TRBJ1-1; D: .; size: many; CDR3: CSARETGMDTEAFF; DNA: TGCAGTGCTAGAGAAACAGGGATGGACACTGAAGCTTTCTTT
V: TRBV7-9; J: TRBJ1-1; D: .; size: many; CDR3: CASSEGWQGNTEAFF; DNA: TGTGCCAGCAGTGAGGGCTGGCAGGGGAACACTGAAGCTTTCTTT
V: TRBV6-1; J: TRBJ2-7; D: TRBD1; size: .; CDR3: CASTYGQGFGEQYF; DNA: TGTGCCAGCACGTACGGACAGGGTTTCGGCGAGCAGTACTTC
V: TRBV10-3; J: TRBJ1-5; D: .; size: many; CDR3: CAISDGGIQQPQHF; DNA: TGTGCCATCAGTGATGGGGGGATTCAACAGCCCCAGCATTTT
V: TRBV30; J: TRBJ2-5; D: .; size: once; CDR3: CAWSPPATGWETQYF; DNA: TGTGCCTGGAGTCCCCCCGCCACTGGGTGGGAGACCCAGTACTTC
V: TRBV7-9; J: TRBJ2-7; D: .; size: many; CDR3: CASSSVLIEGEQYF; DNA: TGTGCCAGCAGCTCCGTGCTGATAGAAGGCGAGCAGTACTTC
V: TRBV7-9; J: TRBJ2-1; D: TRBD2; size: .; CDR3: CASSFSGRTYEQFF; DNA: TGTGCCAGCAGCTTTAGCGGGAGGACGTATGAGCAGTTCTTC
V: TRBV12-3/TRBV12-4; J: TRBJ2-7; D: .; size: many; CDR3: CASSPGQKYEQYF; DNA: TGTGCCAGCAGCCCCGGACAGAAGTACGAGCAGTACTTC
V: TRBV5-1; J: TRBJ1-4; D: TRBD1; size: few; CDR3: CASSFWTGLTEKLFF; DNA: TGCGCCAGCAGCTTTTGGACAGGGTTGACTGAAAAACTGTTTTTT
V: TRBV10-3; J: TRBJ2-1; D: .; size: .; CDR3: CAISALSSEYNEQFF; DNA: TGTGCCATCAGTGCTTTATCCTCGGAGTACAATGAGCAGTTCTTC
V: TRBV19; J: TRBJ2-1; D: TRBD2; size: few; CDR3: CASNPLAGGPMDEQFF; DNA: TGTGCCAGTAACCCACTAGCGGGAGGGCCCATGGATGAGCAGTTCTTC
V: TRBV11-3; J: TRBJ2-1; D: .; size: many; CDR3: CASSLFAGLSNEQFF; DNA: TGTGCCAGCAGCTTATTCGCGGGGCTGTCTAATGAGCAGTTCTTC
V: TRBV3-1; J: TRBJ2-3; D: .; size: .; CDR3: CASSPRLLVSTDTQHF; DNA: TGTGCCAGCAGCCCCCGACTCCTTGTTAGCACAGATACGCAGCATTTC
V: TRBV10-2; J: TRBJ2-7; D: .; size: .; CDR3: CASTRQDSYEQCF; DNA: TGCGCCAGCACCCGACAGGACTCCTACGAGCAGTGCTTC
V: TRBV4-1; J: TRBJ1-1; D: .; size: many; CDR3: CASSQDQEDGHMNTEAFF; DNA: TGCGCCAGCAGCCAAGATCAAGAGGACGGACACATGAACACTGAAGCTTTCTTT
V: TRBV19; J: TRBJ2-2; D: TRBD2; size: few; CDR3: CASSLAGGGDTGELFF; DNA: TGTGCCAGTAGTCTAGCGGGAGGTGGCGACACCGGGGAGCTGTTTTTT
V: TRBV20-1; J: TRBJ2-3; D: TRBD2; size: .; CDR3: CSARDLAGEPGAWDTQYF; DNA: TGCAGTGCTAGAGATCTAGCGGGAGAGCCCGGGGCCTGGGATACGCAGTATTTT
V: TRBV28; J: TRBJ2-3; D: TRBD2; size: many; CDR3: CASSLRGEGPHTDTQYF; DNA: TGTGCCAGCAGTTTGCGCGGGGAGGGACCCCACACAGATACGCAGTATTTT
V: TRBV6-2/TRBV6-3; J: TRBJ1-6; D: TRBD1; size: .; CDR3: CASKTGASSYNSPLHF; DNA: TGTGCCAGCAAGACAGGGGCGAGCTCCTATAATTCACCCCTCCACTTT
V: TRBV27; J: TRBJ2-1; D: TRBD1; size: .; CDR3: CASSFPQPGTGRNEQFF; DNA: TGTGCCAGCAGTTTCCCCCAGCCGGGGACAGGGAGGAATGAGCAGTTCTTC
V: TRBV4-1; J: TRBJ2-3; D: .; size: few; CDR3: CASSQEVISSTDTQYF; DNA: TGCGCCAGCAGCCAAGAGGTGATCTCTAGCACAGATACGCAGTATTTT
V: TRBV10-3; J: TRBJ2-7; D: TRBD1; size: .; CDR3: CAISDPTTGEEQYF; DNA: TGTGCCATCAGCGACCCCACGACAGGGGAGGAGCAGTACTTC
V: TRBV19; J: TRBJ2-5; D: .; size: .; CDR3: CASSRSTAPRETQYF; DNA: TGTGCCAGTAGTAGAAGCACAGCTCCGAGGGAGACCCAGTACTTC
V: TRBV7-2; J: TRBJ2-1; D: .; size: many; CDR3: CASSLGGAWNEQFF; DNA: TGTGCCAGCAGCTTAGGGGGGGCCTGGAATGAGCAGTTCTTC
V: TRBV4-3; J: TRBJ2-7; D: .; size: many; CDR3: CASSQGEGGYEQYF; DNA: TGCGCCAGCAGCCAAGGAGAGGGGGGCTACGAGCAGTACTTC
V: TRBV9; J: TRBJ1-1; D: .; size: many; CDR3: CASRGGEGTEAFF; DNA: TGTGCCAGCAGAGGGGGGGAGGGGACTGAAGCTTTCTTT
V: TRBV4-3; J: TRBJ1-1; D: .; size: .; CDR3: CASSQDFGEGPNTEAFF; DNA: TGCGCCAGCAGCCAAGACTTTGGGGAGGGTCCTAACACTGAAGCTTTCTTT
V: TRBV6-5; J: TRBJ2-5; D: .; size: many; CDR3: CASSTFQETQYF; DNA: TGTGCCAGCAGTACCTTTCAAGAGACCCAGTACTTC
V: TRBV15; J: TRBJ2-5; D: TRBD2; size: .; CDR3: CATSSFSSGREAQYF; DNA: TGTGCCACCAGCAGTTTTTCGAGCGGGAGAGAGGCCCAGTACTTC
V: TRBV20-1; J: TRBJ2-7; D: TRBD1; size: many; CDR3: CSARARTGWYEQYF; DNA: TGCAGTGCTAGAGCCCGGACAGGGTGGTACGAGCAGTACTTC
V: TRBV15; J: TRBJ2-3; D: .; size: many; CDR3: CATSRDRDTQYF; DNA: TGTGCCACCAGCAGAGATAGAGATACGCAGTATTTT
V: TRBV6-1; J: TRBJ1-5; D: .; size: many; CDR3: CASSEIGGRSNQPQHF; DNA: TGTGCCAGCAGTGAAATTGGGGGCAGGAGCAATCAGCCCCAGCATTTT
V: TRBV6-1; J: TRBJ2-2; D: .; size: few; CDR3: CASSGPPGTHRTWELFF; DNA: TGTGCCAGCAGTGGACCCCCGGGTACCCACCGCACCTGGGAGCTGTTTTTT
V: TRBV4-3; J: TRBJ2-7; D: .; size: many; CDR3: CASSPVQGGYEQYF; DNA: TGCGCCAGCAGCCCTGTACAGGGAGGGTACGAGCAGTACTTC
V: TRBV10-3; J: TRBJ2-3; D: .; size: many; CDR3: CAISEQGIPDTQYF; DNA: TGTGCCATCAGTGAGCAGGGGATCCCAGATACGCAGTATTTT